These T cell receptor beta chains were read from a single sample in a study of radiotherapy plus CTLA-4 blockade in lung cancer. Libraries were prepared by immunoSEQ multiplex PCR; TCRdb keeps only in-frame clonotypes and omits some of them. The table lists about 73,000 clones, 80% to 90% of them singletons. The specimen was peripheral blood, collected from a patient treated with radiotherapy plus ipilimumab. These receptors were collected from a human donor with non-small cell lung cancer that progressed on radiotherapy plus ipilimumab. Both conserved end residues are part of each CDR3. Fields, in order: J gene, clone size, V gene, D gene, CDR3 protein, CDR3 DNA. A D gene is named only where the DNA matches it firmly. Size is omitted from some rows. Given values are once, few, many or a class for expanded clones.

J gene: TRBJ2-3
clone size: NA
V gene: TRBV5-1
D gene: NA
CDR3 protein: CASSLGGASTDTQYF
CDR3 DNA: TGCGCCAGCAGCTTGGGAGGGGCGAGCACAGATACGCAGTATTTT

J gene: TRBJ2-7
clone size: few
V gene: TRBV28
D gene: TRBD1
CDR3 protein: CASRRQGDGYEQYF
CDR3 DNA: TGTGCCAGCAGACGACAGGGAGATGGTTACGAGCAGTACTTC

J gene: TRBJ2-7
clone size: NA
V gene: TRBV28
D gene: NA
CDR3 protein: CASSLWRVSYEQYF
CDR3 DNA: TGTGCCAGCAGTTTATGGCGGGTCTCCTACGAGCAGTACTTC

J gene: TRBJ2-3
clone size: NA
V gene: TRBV9
D gene: TRBD2
CDR3 protein: CASSDGLAGGGDTQYF
CDR3 DNA: TGTGCCAGCAGCGATGGTCTAGCGGGAGGCGGAGATACGCAGTATTTT

J gene: TRBJ2-1
clone size: NA
V gene: TRBV14
D gene: NA
CDR3 protein: CASSLTASYNEQFF
CDR3 DNA: TGTGCCAGCAGCCTGACGGCGTCCTACAATGAGCAGTTCTTC

J gene: TRBJ2-2
clone size: NA
V gene: TRBV5-4
D gene: NA
CDR3 protein: CASSLGGETGELFF
CDR3 DNA: TGTGCCAGCAGCTTGGGGGGAGAAACCGGGGAGCTGTTTTTT

J gene: TRBJ1-1
clone size: once
V gene: TRBV18
D gene: TRBD1
CDR3 protein: CASSRGQGNTEAFF
CDR3 DNA: TGTGCCAGCTCACGGGGACAGGGGAACACTGAAGCTTTCTTT

J gene: TRBJ1-1
clone size: NA
V gene: TRBV21-1
D gene: NA
CDR3 protein: CASSKARDREDTEAFF
CDR3 DNA: TGTGCCAGCAGCAAAGCGCGGGACAGGGAGGACACTGAAGCTTTCTTT

J gene: TRBJ2-1
clone size: NA
V gene: TRBV7-9
D gene: NA
CDR3 protein: CASSPSVARIYGEQFF
CDR3 DNA: TGTGCCAGCAGCCCCTCGGTTGCCAGGATTTACGGAGAGCAGTTCTTC

J gene: TRBJ2-1
clone size: NA
V gene: TRBV10-1
D gene: NA
CDR3 protein: CASSESGVAYNEQFF
CDR3 DNA: TGCGCCAGCAGTGAGTCGGGGGTAGCTTACAATGAGCAGTTCTTC

J gene: TRBJ1-2
clone size: NA
V gene: TRBV7-2
D gene: NA
CDR3 protein: CASSLTRYGYTF
CDR3 DNA: TGTGCCAGCAGCTTAACTCGCTATGGCTACACCTTC

J gene: TRBJ2-1
clone size: NA
V gene: TRBV2
D gene: TRBD2
CDR3 protein: CASRRLAGGPGQFF
CDR3 DNA: TGTGCCAGCAGACGCCTAGCGGGAGGGCCCGGGCAGTTCTTC

J gene: TRBJ2-3
clone size: NA
V gene: TRBV9
D gene: TRBD2
CDR3 protein: CASSVGAGRTDTQYF
CDR3 DNA: TGTGCCAGCAGCGTTGGAGCGGGGCGCACAGATACGCAGTATTTT

J gene: TRBJ1-5
clone size: NA
V gene: TRBV21-1
D gene: NA
CDR3 protein: CASSKFSGQPQHF
CDR3 DNA: TGTGCCAGCAGCAAATTCAGCGGTCAGCCCCAGCATTTT

J gene: TRBJ1-5
clone size: NA
V gene: TRBV2
D gene: NA
CDR3 protein: CASSENPPGSMNSNQPQHF
CDR3 DNA: TGTGCCAGCAGTGAAAACCCCCCGGGCTCAATGAATAGCAATCAGCCCCAGCATTTT

J gene: TRBJ1-3
clone size: NA
V gene: TRBV30
D gene: NA
CDR3 protein: CAWSVSQGNTIYF
CDR3 DNA: TGTGCCTGGAGTGTATCGCAAGGAAACACCATATATTTT

J gene: TRBJ2-7
clone size: NA
V gene: TRBV5-8
D gene: NA
CDR3 protein: CASRNDSSYEQYF
CDR3 DNA: TGTGCCAGCAGAAACGACAGCTCCTACGAGCAGTACTTC

J gene: TRBJ2-7
clone size: NA
V gene: TRBV7-2
D gene: TRBD2
CDR3 protein: CASSHAGVEQYF
CDR3 DNA: TGTGCCAGCAGCCACGCGGGAGTCGAGCAGTACTTC

J gene: TRBJ2-7
clone size: NA
V gene: TRBV19
D gene: TRBD2
CDR3 protein: CASSRTSGSSYEQYF
CDR3 DNA: TGTGCCAGTAGCCGGACTAGCGGGAGTTCCTACGAGCAGTACTTC

J gene: TRBJ1-4
clone size: NA
V gene: TRBV6-5
D gene: NA
CDR3 protein: CASSFDWGKGLFF
CDR3 DNA: TGTGCCAGCTCCTTTGATTGGGGTAAAGGGCTGTTTTTT

J gene: TRBJ2-1
clone size: NA
V gene: TRBV2
D gene: TRBD2
CDR3 protein: CASSLLAGEQFF
CDR3 DNA: TGTGCCAGCAGTCTACTAGCGGGTGAGCAGTTCTTC

J gene: TRBJ2-7
clone size: NA
V gene: TRBV10-2
D gene: TRBD2
CDR3 protein: CASSDMGEGLNEQYF
CDR3 DNA: TGCGCCAGCAGTGATATGGGGGAGGGCCTAAACGAGCAGTACTTC